What follows are 9 T cell receptor beta chains derived from one specimen sequenced in a study of technical replicates of blood from several donors. Only in-frame clones appear in the TCRdb table, and some are missing; sequencing was by immunoSEQ multiplex PCR. The sample contains around 70,000 clones, 85% to 95% of which appear only once. The sequenced sample was T cells isolated from PBMCs. These receptors were obtained from a human donor in good health.

The chain has TRBV11-2 and TRBJ1-1; no definite D call. The CDR3 totals 16 residues. The V and J ends lost 4 bases and 6 bases respectively, with 21 bases between them. Germline V gene sequence: CDR1 SGHAT, CDR2 FQNNGV. The CDR3 region is CASSSQSLSGIPEAFF. CDR3 coding DNA: TGTGCCAGCAGCTCGCAATCCCTCTCTGGCATCCCTGAAGCTTTCTTT.

The chain carries TRBV6-1 and TRBJ1-6; maybe TRBD1 (6 bases). This CDR3 has 18 amino acids. CDR1 and CDR2 from the germline V gene are MNHNS and SASEGT. V was clipped by 2 bases and J by 14 bases, with 28 bases between them. The CDR3 spells CASSETLVAGGEIRTLHF. The CDR3 bases are TGTGCCAGCAGTGAAACCCTCGTAGCTGGGGGCGAGATAAGAACCCTCCACTTT.

The chain carries TRBV6-1 and TRBJ2-2; no definite D call. V was cut by 1 base and J by 1 base, with 7 bases left in between. Germline lookup yields CDR1 MNHNS and CDR2 SASEGT. The CDR3 contains 15 residues. This chain's CDR3 is CASSEGSLNTGELFF. The CDR3 nucleotides are TGTGCCAGCAGTGAAGGGAGCCTGAACACCGGGGAGCTGTTTTTT.

J is TRBJ2-7 and V is TRBV19, with 9 bases fitting TRBD1. V trimming: 5 bases; J trimming: 4 bases; junction bases outside the gene matches: 9. Per the germline V gene, CDR1 is LNHDA and CDR2 is SQIVND (reference sequence). There are 15 residues in the CDR3. The CDR3 spells CASSPGQGKYYEQYF. CDR3 DNA sequence: TGTGCCAGTAGTCCCGGACAGGGGAAGTATTACGAGCAGTACTTC.

The chain uses TRBV30 and TRBJ2-7; TRBD1 is a possible D gene (5 bases). CDR1 and CDR2 from the germline V gene are GTSNPN and SVGIG (reference sequence). The CDR3 covers 13 residues. V was trimmed by 4 bases and J by 2 bases, leaving 12 bases between them. The CDR3 spells CAWMAGYPYEQYF. The CDR3 DNA follows: TGTGCCTGGATGGCAGGGTATCCCTACGAGCAGTACTTC.

CDR3 bases: TGTGCCAGCAGCTTAGGACTAGCGGGGGCAGATACGCAGTATTTT. Encoded protein: CASSLGLAGADTQYF. This chain links TRBV5-4 with TRBJ2-3, with 13 bases matching TRBD2. Losses at the gene ends were 2 bases for V and 4 bases for J; bases not matched to a gene: 1. Germline CDR1 SGHNT, CDR2 YYREEE (reference sequence). The CDR3 sequence is 15 residues long.

The chain uses TRBV5-4 and TRBJ1-2; D not certain. This CDR3 spans 14 amino acids. V lost 0 bases, J lost 6 bases, and 12 bases lay in between. Germline V CDR1 and CDR2: SGHNT, YYREEE (reference sequence). The CDR3 DNA reads TGTGCCAGCAGCTTGGCCGCTGAGGTCCATGGCTACACCTTC. This translates into CASSLAAEVHGYTF.

The rearrangement joins TRBV2 to TRBJ1-5; a possible D gene is TRBD1 (5 bases). V gave up 4 bases and J gave up 4 bases, with 8 bases separating them. The CDR3 is made up of 13 amino acids. Germline V gives CDR1 SNHLY, CDR2 FYNNEI. The CDR3 sequence is CASSAGSNQPQHF. The DNA for the CDR3 is TGTGCCAGCAGTGCAGGGTCTAATCAGCCCCAGCATTTT.

The V and J genes are TRBV5-4 and TRBJ2-2; TRBD2 matches at 9 bases. Germline CDR1 and CDR2: SGHNT and YYREEE (reference sequence). The CDR3 sequence is 15 residues long. The ends lost 2 bases at V and 3 bases at J; junction bases unmatched: 2. CDR3 amino acids: CASSLGGRDTGELFF. The CDR3 nucleotides read TGTGCCAGCAGCTTAGGCGGGAGGGACACCGGGGAGCTGTTTTTT. The variable domain in full, completed from reference TRBV5-4 and TRBJ2-2, reads ETGVTQSPTHLIKTRGQQVTLRCSSQSGHNTVSWYQQALGQGPQFIFQYYREEENGRGNFPPRFSGLQFPNYSSELNVNALELDDSALYLCASSLGGRDTGELFFGEGSRLTVL.